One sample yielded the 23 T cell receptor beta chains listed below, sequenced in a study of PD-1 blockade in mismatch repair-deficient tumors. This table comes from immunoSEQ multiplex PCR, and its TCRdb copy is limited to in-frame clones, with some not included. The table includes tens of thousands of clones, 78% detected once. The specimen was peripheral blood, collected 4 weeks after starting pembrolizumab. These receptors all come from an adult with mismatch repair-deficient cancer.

This chain's CDR3 is CASSETNSGRVSMRQYF. In DNA, the CDR3 is TGTGCCAGCAGTGAAACTAATAGCGGGAGGGTCTCCATGAGGCAGTACTTC. The chain couples TRBV6-1 to TRBJ2-7; 11 bases match TRBD2. Germline trimming cut 2 bases from V and 9 bases from J; bases unmatched to any gene: 15. This CDR3 has 17 amino acids. Germline V CDR1 and CDR2: MNHNS, SASEGT.

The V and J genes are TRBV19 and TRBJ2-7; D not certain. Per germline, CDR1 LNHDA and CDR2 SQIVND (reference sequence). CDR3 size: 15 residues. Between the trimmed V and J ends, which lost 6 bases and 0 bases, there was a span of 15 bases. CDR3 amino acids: CASSETVRSSYEQYF. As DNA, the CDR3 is TGTGCCAGTAGCGAGACTGTGAGGAGCTCCTACGAGCAGTACTTC.

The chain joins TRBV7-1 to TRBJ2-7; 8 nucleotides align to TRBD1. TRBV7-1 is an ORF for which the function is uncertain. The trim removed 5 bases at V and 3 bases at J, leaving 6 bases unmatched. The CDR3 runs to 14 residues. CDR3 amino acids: CASSTGQVFYEQYF. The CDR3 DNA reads TGTGCCAGCAGCACGGGACAGGTATTCTACGAGCAGTACTTC.

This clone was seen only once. The CDR3 sequence: CASSPSLSTDTQYF. The CDR3 DNA sequence: TGTGCCAGCAGTCCTTCGCTAAGCACAGATACGCAGTATTTT. The chain is built from TRBV7-2 and TRBJ2-3; D is undetermined. The CDR3 length is 14 residues. Looked up from germline, CDR1 is SGHTA and CDR2 is FQGNSA. V lost 6 bases and J lost 0, with 10 bases in between.

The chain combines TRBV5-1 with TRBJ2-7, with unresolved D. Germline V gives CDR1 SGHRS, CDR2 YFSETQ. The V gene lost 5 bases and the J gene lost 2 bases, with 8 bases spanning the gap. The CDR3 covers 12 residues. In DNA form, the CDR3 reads TGCGCCAGCAGGGGAACAGCCTACGAGCAGTACTTC. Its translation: CASRGTAYEQYF.

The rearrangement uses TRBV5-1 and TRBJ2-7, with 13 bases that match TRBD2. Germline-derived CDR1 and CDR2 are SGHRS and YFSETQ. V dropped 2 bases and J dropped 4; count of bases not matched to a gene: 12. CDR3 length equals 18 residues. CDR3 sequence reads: CASSFVSGLAGLMYEQYF. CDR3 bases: TGCGCCAGCAGCTTTGTTTCGGGACTAGCGGGGTTAATGTACGAGCAGTACTTC.

The CDR3 coding sequence is TGTGCCAGCAGCTCGTCCTACTCAACTAATGAAAAACTGTTTTTT. Translating gives CASSSSYSTNEKLFF. V usage is TRBV6-5 and J usage is TRBJ1-4; D uncertain. Germline V lookup: CDR1 MNHEY, CDR2 SVGAGI. The ends were cut back, 6 bases at V and 0 bases at J, with 11 bases in the middle. This CDR3 region has 15 residues.

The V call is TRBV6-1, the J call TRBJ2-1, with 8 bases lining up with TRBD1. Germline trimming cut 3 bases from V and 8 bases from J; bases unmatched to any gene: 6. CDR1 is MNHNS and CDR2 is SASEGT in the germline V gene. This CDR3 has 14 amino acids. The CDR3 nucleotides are TGTGCCAGCAGTGACCCGGCAGGGGGCCATGAGCAGTTCTTC. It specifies CASSDPAGGHEQFF.

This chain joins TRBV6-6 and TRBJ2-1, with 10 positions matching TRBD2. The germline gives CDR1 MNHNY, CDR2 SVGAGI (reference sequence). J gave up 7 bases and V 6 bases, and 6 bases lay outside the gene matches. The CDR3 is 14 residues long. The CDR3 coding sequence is TGTGCCAGCAGAGAGCGGGAGGGCCCGAATGAGCAGTTCTTC. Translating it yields CASREREGPNEQFF.

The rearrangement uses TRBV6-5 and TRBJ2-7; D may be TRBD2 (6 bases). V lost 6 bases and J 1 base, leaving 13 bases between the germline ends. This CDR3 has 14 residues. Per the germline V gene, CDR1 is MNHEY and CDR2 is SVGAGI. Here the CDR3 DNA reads TGTGCCAGCAGCCCCTCGGGGGAATCCTACGAGCAGTACTTC. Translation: CASSPSGESYEQYF.

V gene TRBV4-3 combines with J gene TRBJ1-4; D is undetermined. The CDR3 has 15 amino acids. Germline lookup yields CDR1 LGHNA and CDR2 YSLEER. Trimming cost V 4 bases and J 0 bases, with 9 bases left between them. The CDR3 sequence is CASSLILATNEKLFF. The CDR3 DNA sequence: TGCGCCAGCAGCCTTATCCTCGCAACTAATGAAAAACTGTTTTTT.

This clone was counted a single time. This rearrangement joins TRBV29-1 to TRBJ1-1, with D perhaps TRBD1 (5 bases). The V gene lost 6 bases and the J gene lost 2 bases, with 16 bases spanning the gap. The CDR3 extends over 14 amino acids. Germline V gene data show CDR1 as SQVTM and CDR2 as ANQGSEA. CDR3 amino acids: CSVTRGVGNTEAFF. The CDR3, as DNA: TGCAGCGTGACTCGAGGGGTGGGTAACACTGAAGCTTTCTTT.

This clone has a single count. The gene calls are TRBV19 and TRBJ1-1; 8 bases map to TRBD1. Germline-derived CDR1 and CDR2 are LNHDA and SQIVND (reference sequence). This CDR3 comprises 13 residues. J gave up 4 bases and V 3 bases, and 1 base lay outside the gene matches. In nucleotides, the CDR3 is TGTGCCAGTAGTATGACAGGGGTCACTGAAGCTTTCTTT. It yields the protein CASSMTGVTEAFF.

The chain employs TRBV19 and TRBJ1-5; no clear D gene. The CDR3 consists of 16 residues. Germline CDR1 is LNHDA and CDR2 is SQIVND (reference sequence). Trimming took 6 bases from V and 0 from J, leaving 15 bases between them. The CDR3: CASRALTLDSNQPQHF. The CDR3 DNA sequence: TGTGCCAGTAGAGCGTTGACGTTGGATAGCAATCAGCCCCAGCATTTT. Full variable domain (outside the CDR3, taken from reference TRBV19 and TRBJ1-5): DGGITQSPKYLFRKEGQNVTLSCEQNLNHDAMYWYRQDPGQGLRLIYYSQIVNDFQKGDIAEGYSVSREKKESFPLTVTSAQKNPTAFYLCASRALTLDSNQPQHFGDGTRLSIL.

DNA for the CDR3: TGTGCCAGCTCACCAGAGAGGGGAAACACCATATATTTT. Protein product: CASSPERGNTIYF. The chain combines TRBV18 with TRBJ1-3; D call uncertain. V lost 2 bases to trimming and J lost 4 bases, with 6 bases between them. The CDR3 length is 13 residues. Germline lookup yields CDR1 KGHSH and CDR2 LQKENI. Complete variable domain (other parts from reference TRBV18 and TRBJ1-3): NAGVMQNPRHLVRRRGQEARLRCSPMKGHSHVYWYRQLPEEGLKFMVYLQKENIIDESGMPKERFSAEFPKEGPSILRIQQVVRGDSAAYFCASSPERGNTIYFGEGSWLTVV.

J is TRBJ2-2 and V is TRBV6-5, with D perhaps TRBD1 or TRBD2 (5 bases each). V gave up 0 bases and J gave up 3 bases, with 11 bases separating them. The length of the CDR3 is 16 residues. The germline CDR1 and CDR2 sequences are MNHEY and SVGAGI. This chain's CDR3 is CASSYSEGRDTGELFF. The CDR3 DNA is TGTGCCAGCAGTTACTCCGAGGGCAGGGACACCGGGGAGCTGTTTTTT.

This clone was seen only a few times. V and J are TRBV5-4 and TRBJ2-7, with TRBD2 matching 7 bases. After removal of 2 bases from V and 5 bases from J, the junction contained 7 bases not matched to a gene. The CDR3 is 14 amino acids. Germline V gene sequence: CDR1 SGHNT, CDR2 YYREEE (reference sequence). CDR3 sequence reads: CASSLRGLDHEQYF. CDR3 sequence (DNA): TGTGCCAGCAGCTTAAGAGGACTAGACCACGAGCAGTACTTC.

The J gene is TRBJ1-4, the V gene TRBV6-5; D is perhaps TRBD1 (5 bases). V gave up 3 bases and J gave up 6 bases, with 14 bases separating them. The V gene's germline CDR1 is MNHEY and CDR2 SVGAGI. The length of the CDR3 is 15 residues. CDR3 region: CASSYSRDRDEKLFF. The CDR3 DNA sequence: TGTGCCAGCAGTTATTCAAGGGACCGGGATGAAAAACTGTTTTTT.

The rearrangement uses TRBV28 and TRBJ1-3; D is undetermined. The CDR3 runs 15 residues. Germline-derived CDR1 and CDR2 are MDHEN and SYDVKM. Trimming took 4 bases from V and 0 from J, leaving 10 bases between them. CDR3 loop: CASSWLRHSGNTIYF. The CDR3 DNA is TGTGCCAGCAGTTGGCTTCGACACTCTGGAAACACCATATATTTT. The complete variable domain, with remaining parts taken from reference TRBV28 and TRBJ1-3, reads DVKVTQSSRYLVKRTGEKVFLECVQDMDHENMFWYRQDPGLGLRLIYFSYDVKMKEKGDIPEGYSVSREKKERFSLILESASTNQTSMYLCASSWLRHSGNTIYFGEGSWLTVV.

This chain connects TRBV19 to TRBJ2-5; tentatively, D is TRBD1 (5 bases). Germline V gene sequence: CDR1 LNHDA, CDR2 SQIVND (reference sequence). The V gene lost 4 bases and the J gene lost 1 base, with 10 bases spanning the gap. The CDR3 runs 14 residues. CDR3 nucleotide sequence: TGTGCCAGTAGTAGGAGACAGCTCCAAGAGACCCAGTACTTC. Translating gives CASSRRQLQETQYF.

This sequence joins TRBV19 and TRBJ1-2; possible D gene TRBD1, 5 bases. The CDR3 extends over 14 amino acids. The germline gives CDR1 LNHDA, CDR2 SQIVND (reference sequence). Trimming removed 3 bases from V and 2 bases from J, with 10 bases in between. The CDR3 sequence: CASSMQDKNYGYTF. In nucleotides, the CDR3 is TGTGCCAGTAGTATGCAGGACAAGAACTATGGCTACACCTTC.

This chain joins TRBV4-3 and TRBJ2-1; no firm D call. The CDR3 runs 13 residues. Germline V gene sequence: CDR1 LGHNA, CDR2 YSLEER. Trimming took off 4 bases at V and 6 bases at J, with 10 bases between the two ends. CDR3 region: CASSRSPLNEQFF. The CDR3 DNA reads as TGCGCCAGCAGCCGATCCCCTCTCAATGAGCAGTTCTTC.

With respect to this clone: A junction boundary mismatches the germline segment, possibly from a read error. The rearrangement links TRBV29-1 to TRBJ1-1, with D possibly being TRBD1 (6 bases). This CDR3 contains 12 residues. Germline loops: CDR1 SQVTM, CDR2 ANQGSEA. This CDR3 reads CSAERGGSGAFF. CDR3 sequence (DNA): TGCAGCGCTGAACGCGGGGGCTCAGGAGCTTTCTTT.